The 31 T cell receptor beta chains below all came from one sample that was sequenced in a study of response to subunit inactivated influenza vaccine. TCRdb re-analysed the RT-PCR reads in MiXCR, keeping a single row per CDR3 protein. Of about 310,000 distinct CDR3 sequences detected, 21% appear once; the ten largest clones hold 10%. The sequenced sample was PBMCs from blood, obtained less than 22 months after vaccination. Receptor source: a man between 50 and 70 years old who received an inactivated influenza vaccine.

The table lists this clonotype with a few counts. This sequence joins TRBV6-1 and TRBJ1-2; 11 bases match TRBD1. V was clipped by 6 bases and J by 3 bases; unmatched bases: 9. CDR1 is MNHNS and CDR2 is SASEGT in the germline V gene. The CDR3 is 16 amino acids. For the CDR3, the DNA is TGTGCCAGCAGCCCGGACAGGGGGCGCCCCGACTATGGCTACACCTTC. It yields the protein CASSPDRGRPDYGYTF.

There are a few counts of this clonotype. The V and J genes are TRBV28 and TRBJ1-4, with TRBD1 identical over 7 bases. The CDR3 covers 15 residues. Germline V CDR1 and CDR2: MDHEN, SYDVKM. Germline trimming cut 6 bases from V and 3 bases from J; bases unmatched to any gene: 7. CDR3 coding DNA: TGTGCCAGCAGCCGATTGGACAGGTCTAATGAAAAACTGTTTTTT. Translating it yields CASSRLDRSNEKLFF.

The chain links TRBV2 to TRBJ2-1; D possibly corresponds to TRBD2 (5 bases). Germline CDR1 SNHLY, CDR2 FYNNEI. Trimming stripped 1 base from V and 8 bases from J, with 12 bases between. The CDR3 is made up of 14 amino acids. Here the CDR3 reads CASSEDWGEDEQFF. The DNA of the CDR3 is TGTGCCAGCAGTGAAGACTGGGGAGAGGATGAGCAGTTCTTC.

This clonotype was observed many times. The CDR3 nucleotides read TGCAGTGCTTCAGGGGGCCGCTCACCCCTCCACTTT. It encodes CSASGGRSPLHF. V gene TRBV20-1 combines with J gene TRBJ1-6; TRBD1 agrees at 8 bases. Trimming removed 5 bases from V and 10 bases from J; junction bases left unmatched: 4. Germline assignment: CDR1 DFQATT and CDR2 SNEGSKA (reference sequence). The CDR3 has 12 amino acids.

The J gene is TRBJ1-2, the V gene TRBV6-1, with D possibly TRBD1 on 5 matching bases. The CDR3 is 16 amino acids. With 3 bases removed from V and 2 bases from J, the gap between germline ends came to 16 bases. Germline CDR1 and CDR2: MNHNS and SASEGT. The CDR3 reads CASSDRRGIRNYGYTF. In DNA form, the CDR3 reads TGTGCCAGCAGTGACAGACGGGGGATCCGGAACTATGGCTACACCTTC.

This clonotype was seen only a few times. The chain links TRBV28 to TRBJ1-1; D may be TRBD1 (6 bases). V was shortened by 10 bases and J by 9 bases, with 18 bases between the two germline ends. Germline V CDR1 and CDR2: MDHEN, SYDVKM. The length of the CDR3 is 12 residues. CDR3 nucleotide sequence: TGTGCCACATCTCCCGAAGGGGGGAAAGCTTTCTTT. Its translation is CATSPEGGKAFF. The complete variable domain, with remaining parts taken from reference TRBV28 and TRBJ1-1, reads DVKVTQSSRYLVKRTGEKVFLECVQDMDHENMFWYRQDPGLGLRLIYFSYDVKMKEKGDIPEGYSVSREKKERFSLILESASTNQTSMYLCATSPEGGKAFFGQGTRLTVV.

This clonotype was counted between two and nine times. This chain joins TRBV6-1 and TRBJ1-5; possible D gene TRBD1, 6 bases. Trimming removed 6 bases from V and 5 bases from J, with 17 bases in between. CDR1 is MNHNS and CDR2 is SASEGT in the germline V gene. The length of the CDR3 is 15 residues. CDR3 sequence (DNA): TGTGCCAGCAGCCCCAGAAGGGGGGTTGATCAGCCCCAGCATTTT. It codes for CASSPRRGVDQPQHF.

The chain couples TRBV24-1 to TRBJ1-4; possibly TRBD1 for D (5 bases). Germline V gene data show CDR1 as KGHDR and CDR2 as SFDVKD. CDR3 length: 15 residues. V was clipped by 0 bases and J by 2 bases, with 6 bases between them. Here the CDR3 reads CATSDLQGTNEKLFF. Here the CDR3 DNA reads TGTGCCACCAGTGATTTGCAGGGCACTAATGAAAAACTGTTTTTT.

The V call is TRBV24-1, the J call TRBJ2-1; 7 positions match TRBD1. The V gene end was trimmed by 1 base and the J gene end by 6 bases; junction bases not matched to a gene: 11. This CDR3 region has 17 residues. Germline lookup yields CDR1 KGHDR and CDR2 SFDVKD. The CDR3 loop is CATSDFLGVGTANEQFF. The CDR3 region has the DNA TGTGCCACCAGTGATTTTCTGGGGGTCGGGACAGCCAATGAGCAGTTCTTC.

This clonotype was counted ten times or more. The chain links TRBV7-2 to TRBJ1-2; D is ambiguous. CDR3 size: 14 residues. Germline CDR1 reads SGHTA; CDR2 reads FQGNSA. V was cut by 1 base and J by 0 bases, with 6 bases left in between. This CDR3 reads CASSLVGSNYGYTF. The CDR3 nucleotides are TGTGCCAGCAGCTTAGTAGGGTCTAACTATGGCTACACCTTC. Using reference TRBV7-2 and TRBJ1-2 for the parts outside the CDR3, the full variable domain is GAGVSQSPSNKVTEKGKDVELRCDPISGHTALYWYRQSLGQGLEFLIYFQGNSAPDKSGLPSDRFSAERTGGSVSTLTIQRTQQEDSAVYLCASSLVGSNYGYTFGSGTRLTVV.

This clonotype turned up a few times. This CDR3 is CASSLDSSPGGSYNEQFF. DNA for the CDR3: TGTGCCAGCAGCTTAGACTCTAGTCCGGGAGGCAGCTACAATGAGCAGTTCTTC. V is TRBV7-6 and J is TRBJ2-1; TRBD2 aligns across 7 bases. The CDR3 spans 18 residues. Germline CDR1 reads SGHVS; CDR2 reads FNYEAQ. Trimming removed 1 base from V and 3 bases from J; junction bases left unmatched: 12.

This clonotype was counted between two and nine times. The rearrangement links TRBV12-3 or TRBV12-4 to TRBJ1-3; D gene ambiguous. This CDR3 region has 16 residues. V lost 1 base and J lost 4, with 14 bases in between. CDR3 sequence (DNA): TGTGCCAGCAGTTTAGGGCTCGGAACAGCCGGAAACACCATATATTTT. The encoded protein is CASSLGLGTAGNTIYF.

The rearrangement joins TRBV5-1 to TRBJ2-7, with D possibly TRBD1 on 6 matching bases. This CDR3 comprises 15 residues. Deletions cut 4 bases from V and 2 bases from J, with 16 bases between. Germline CDR1 SGHRS, CDR2 YFSETQ. The CDR3 sequence: CASSPLGAGAYEQYF. In nucleotides, the CDR3 is TGCGCCAGCAGCCCACTGGGGGCAGGCGCCTACGAGCAGTACTTC.

The V and J genes are TRBV4-3 and TRBJ1-1, with D unclear. CDR1 is LGHNA and CDR2 is YSLEER in the germline V gene. The CDR3 contains 14 residues. The V end was cut by 4 bases, the J end by 3 bases, with 12 bases between. CDR3 protein: CASSRLGRDTEAFF. Written as DNA, the CDR3 is TGCGCCAGCAGCCGCCTCGGACGGGACACTGAAGCTTTCTTT.

V and J are TRBV7-9 and TRBJ1-2, with 7 bases matching TRBD1. Per germline, CDR1 SEHNR and CDR2 FQNEAQ (reference sequence). The CDR3 spans 14 residues. The J segment lost 4 bases and the V segment lost 4 bases, leaving 6 bases of the junction unmatched. The CDR3 sequence is CASSYMSGGYGYTF. CDR3 bases: TGTGCCAGCAGCTACATGTCAGGGGGCTATGGCTACACCTTC. Supplemented by reference TRBV7-9 and TRBJ1-2, the full variable domain reads DTGVSQNPRHKITKRGQNVTFRCDPISEHNRLYWYRQTLGQGPEFLTYFQNEAQLEKSRLLSDRFSAERPKGSFSTLEIQRTEQGDSAMYLCASSYMSGGYGYTFGSGTRLTVV.

There are a few counts of this clonotype. V usage is TRBV5-5 and J usage is TRBJ1-2, with D unresolved. V was trimmed by 3 bases and J by 2 bases, leaving 11 bases between them. The CDR3 consists of 14 residues. Per germline, CDR1 SGHKS and CDR2 YYEKEE (reference sequence). CDR3 residues: CASSSGLGNYGYTF. The CDR3 coding sequence is TGTGCCAGCAGCTCTGGGTTGGGGAACTATGGCTACACCTTC.

V usage is TRBV7-9 and J usage is TRBJ2-1; 7 nucleotides line up with TRBD1. Germline loops: CDR1 SEHNR, CDR2 FQNEAQ (reference sequence). The V segment lost 1 base and the J segment 1 base; nucleotides outside the gene matches: 1. The CDR3 runs 15 residues. CDR3 loop: CASSLGGQSYNEQFF. CDR3 sequence (DNA): TGTGCCAGCAGCTTAGGGGGACAGTCCTACAATGAGCAGTTCTTC.

This chain joins TRBV4-2 and TRBJ2-7, with TRBD1 identical over 7 bases. Germline V gives CDR1 LGHNA, CDR2 YNFKEQ. The J segment lost 4 bases and the V segment lost 6 bases, leaving 9 bases of the junction unmatched. The CDR3 covers 14 residues. The CDR3 DNA follows: TGTGCCAGCAGTCCCGGGACAGTCAATTACGAGCAGTACTTC. Encoded protein: CASSPGTVNYEQYF.

This clonotype came up many times. The genes are TRBV3-1 and TRBJ2-3; 9 positions agree with TRBD2. Germline V lookup: CDR1 LGHDT, CDR2 YNNKEL (reference sequence). The CDR3 has 17 residues. The junction had 11 bases not matched to a gene; V was cut back by 3 bases and J by 4 bases. CDR3 region: CASSHPLRGGGADTQYF. The CDR3 DNA reads as TGTGCCAGCAGCCACCCGTTGCGGGGGGGTGGGGCAGATACGCAGTATTTT.

This clonotype was observed a few times. The chain is built from TRBV6-2 or TRBV6-3 and TRBJ2-2; TRBD1 matches 9 bases. CDR1 is MNHEY and CDR2 is SVGEGT in the germline V gene. The V segment lost 4 bases and the J segment 3 bases; nucleotides outside the gene matches: 6. The CDR3 spans 16 residues. The CDR3 sequence: CASSSLGQGHTGELFF. DNA of the CDR3: TGTGCCAGCAGTTCGTTAGGACAGGGGCACACCGGGGAGCTGTTTTTT.

V gene TRBV12-3 or TRBV12-4 combines with J gene TRBJ1-2; D uncertain. CDR3 length: 13 residues. Trimming took off 3 bases at V and 6 bases at J, with 11 bases between the two ends. CDR3 loop: CASSFRQTHGYTF. Here the CDR3 DNA reads TGTGCCAGCAGTTTTCGGCAGACCCATGGCTACACCTTC.

This clonotype was observed a handful of times. The rearrangement joins TRBV9 to TRBJ1-3; maybe TRBD1 (6 bases). CDR3 length: 15 residues. The V gene's germline CDR1 is SGDLS and CDR2 YYNGEE. The V and J ends lost 4 bases and 2 bases respectively, with 13 bases between them. The CDR3 coding sequence is TGTGCCAGCAGCCCCGGCAGGACAGCTGGAAACACCATATATTTT. Encoded protein: CASSPGRTAGNTIYF.

This clonotype has ten or more counts. J is TRBJ1-1 and V is TRBV5-1; D is unclear. Germline values: CDR1 SGHRS, CDR2 YFSETQ. The V end was cut by 0 bases, the J end by 5 bases, with 8 bases between. The CDR3 length is 13 residues. The DNA of the CDR3 is TGCGCCAGCAGCTTGGGGGAAGGGACTGAAGCTTTCTTT. Translated: CASSLGEGTEAFF.

This clonotype was observed a few times. The chain joins TRBV29-1 to TRBJ1-2; TRBD1 matches at 9 bases. V was pared by 5 bases and J by 6 bases, with 4 bases of the junction left unmatched. CDR1 and CDR2 (germline): SQVTM, ANQGSEA. The CDR3 sequence is 12 residues long. CDR3: CSVRQGENGYTF. The CDR3 bases are TGCAGCGTTAGACAGGGGGAGAATGGCTACACCTTC.

The rearrangement uses TRBV11-3 and TRBJ2-1, with D uncertain. The CDR3 runs 13 residues. Deletions cut 2 bases from V and 12 bases from J, with 14 bases between. Germline CDR1 reads SGHNT; CDR2 reads YENEEA. In DNA, the CDR3 is TGTGCCAGCAGCTTATTCCCCGGGCTGGTGCAGTTCTTC. Residues: CASSLFPGLVQFF.

CDR3 bases: TGTGCCAGCAGGGGACAGGGGTACGAGCAGTACTTC. This encodes CASRGQGYEQYF. This chain connects TRBV7-2 to TRBJ2-7; 10 bases match TRBD1. The V gene end was trimmed by 6 bases and the J gene end by 4 bases; junction bases not matched to a gene: 0. The V gene's germline CDR1 is SGHTA and CDR2 FQGNSA. The CDR3 loop spans 12 amino acids.

This clonotype was detected a few times. V and J are TRBV2 and TRBJ2-5, with D possibly matching TRBD2 (6 bases). The CDR3 extends over 15 amino acids. Germline CDR1 is SNHLY and CDR2 is FYNNEI. The V gene lost 3 bases and the J gene lost 3 bases, with 14 bases spanning the gap. DNA of the CDR3: TGTGCCAGCAGTGAGGGACTTTGGGGGGAAGAGACCCAGTACTTC. This encodes CASSEGLWGEETQYF.

CDR3 sequence: CASSRGGINEQFF. The CDR3 DNA reads as TGTGCCAGCAGCCGCGGGGGAATAAATGAGCAGTTCTTC. V and J are TRBV28 and TRBJ2-1; 7 nucleotides agree with TRBD2. Trimming cost V 6 bases and J 7 bases; bases outside gene matches: 6. The CDR3 runs to 13 residues. From germline, CDR1 is MDHEN and CDR2 SYDVKM.

J is TRBJ2-1 and V is TRBV19, with D maybe TRBD1 (5 bases). CDR1 is LNHDA and CDR2 is SQIVND in the germline V gene (reference sequence). CDR3 size: 15 residues. V gave up 6 bases and J gave up 3 bases, with 15 bases separating them. The CDR3, as DNA: TGTGCCAGTAGCCTTGACAGTCTACGCTACAATGAGCAGTTCTTC. Translating it yields CASSLDSLRYNEQFF. Together with reference TRBV19 and TRBJ2-1, the CDR3 gives the full variable domain: DGGITQSPKYLFRKEGQNVTLSCEQNLNHDAMYWYRQDPGQGLRLIYYSQIVNDFQKGDIAEGYSVSREKKESFPLTVTSAQKNPTAFYLCASSLDSLRYNEQFFGPGTRLTVL.

This clonotype was seen only a few times. The V gene is TRBV9, the J gene TRBJ1-1, with TRBD1 identical over 8 bases. The CDR3 length is 14 residues. Germline CDR1 is SGDLS and CDR2 is YYNGEE. Germline trimming cut 3 bases from V and 6 bases from J; bases unmatched to any gene: 7. The CDR3 region has the DNA TGTGCCAGCAGCGGACAGGGGCGCGGGGCTGAAGCTTTCTTT. The encoded protein is CASSGQGRGAEAFF.

The chain links TRBV9 to TRBJ2-7; 7 bases map to TRBD1. With 3 bases clipped from V and 4 bases from J, the junction kept 7 bases outside the gene matches. This CDR3 has 14 residues. Germline CDR1 and CDR2: SGDLS and YYNGEE. CDR3 sequence (DNA): TGTGCCAGCAGCGCAGGGACAGAACTTTACGAGCAGTACTTC. The encoded protein is CASSAGTELYEQYF.